This passage covers 27 T cell receptor beta chains from one sample sequenced in a study of blood T cell repertoires in COVID-19 (TCRdb year 2020). Libraries were built with the immunoSEQ multiplex PCR assay. Imported from immuneACCESS, the table was reduced by TCRdb to in-frame sequences with V and J called. These copies leave out some clones; in studies compared against another copy, an unresolved V gene accounts for under half, and the cause of the remainder is not known. The sample records 65,000 to 85,000 clones, around 90% of which are singletons. The biggest ten clones account for roughly a fifth of the sample. The sequenced material came from peripheral blood. These receptors originate from a human donor in a cohort sampled during active COVID-19.

J is TRBJ2-5 and V is TRBV6-4, with a tentative D call TRBD2 (5 bases). Germline assignment: CDR1 MRHNA and CDR2 SNTAGT. Trimming removed 3 bases from V and 1 base from J, with 9 bases in between. The CDR3 contains 14 residues. The DNA of the CDR3 is TGTGCCAGCAGTGAAAAGCGGCCCCAAGAGACCCAGTACTTC. Translating gives CASSEKRPQETQYF.

This rearrangement joins TRBV6-2 or TRBV6-3 to TRBJ2-1; 8 bases are shared with TRBD1. The V gene end was trimmed by 2 bases and the J gene end by 8 bases; junction bases not matched to a gene: 2. Germline V CDR1 and CDR2: MNHEY, SVGEGT. The CDR3 has 13 residues. CDR3 in amino acids: CASSYDRGDEQFF. CDR3 DNA: TGTGCCAGCAGTTACGACAGGGGTGATGAGCAGTTCTTC.

The gene calls are TRBV10-1 and TRBJ2-6; possible D gene TRBD2, 6 bases. CDR3 length: 15 residues. Trimming stripped 3 bases from V and 3 bases from J, with 9 bases between. Germline CDR1 reads WNHNN; CDR2 reads SYGVQD (reference sequence). CDR3 in amino acids: CASSDPGVGANVLTF. In DNA form, the CDR3 reads TGCGCCAGCAGTGACCCGGGAGTTGGGGCCAACGTCCTGACTTTC.

J is TRBJ2-2 and V is TRBV19, with 9 bases that match TRBD1. Unmatched junction bases numbered 8, after V lost 5 bases and J lost 4 bases. The CDR3 totals 16 residues. Per the germline V gene, CDR1 is LNHDA and CDR2 is SQIVND (reference sequence). The CDR3: CASSPGQGATTGELFF. The DNA of the CDR3 is TGTGCCAGTAGTCCGGGACAGGGAGCGACCACCGGGGAGCTGTTTTTT.

The chain uses TRBV5-8 and TRBJ2-3; 9 nucleotides match TRBD2. V gave up 0 bases and J gave up 6 bases; unmatched junction bases: 11. The CDR3 is made up of 17 amino acids. Germline assignment: CDR1 SGHTS and CDR2 YDEGEE. CDR3 sequence: CASSLAGFLAGWDTQYF. DNA for the CDR3: TGTGCCAGCAGCTTGGCCGGTTTCCTAGCGGGGTGGGATACGCAGTATTTT.

This chain uses TRBV7-2 with TRBJ2-7; 8 bases align to TRBD2. The germline gives CDR1 SGHTA, CDR2 FQGNSA. After removal of 0 bases from V and 2 bases from J, the junction contained 9 bases not matched to a gene. This CDR3 region has 17 residues. CDR3 sequence: CASSLARGGRRAYEQYF. The CDR3 region has the DNA TGTGCCAGCAGCTTAGCCCGGGGGGGCAGGAGGGCCTACGAGCAGTACTTC.

A single count supports this clone. The rearrangement joins TRBV28 to TRBJ1-4; D may be TRBD1 (6 bases). Germline values: CDR1 MDHEN, CDR2 SYDVKM. The length of the CDR3 is 12 residues. The germline V and J ends were trimmed by 6 bases and 8 bases, with 10 bases remaining between them. The CDR3 loop is CASSRQVEKLFF. In DNA, the CDR3 is TGTGCCAGCAGCCGACAGGTAGAAAAACTGTTTTTT.

The rearrangement uses TRBV27 and TRBJ2-7; TRBD1 is a possible D gene (5 bases). Trimming pared 4 bases from V and 4 bases from J, leaving 11 bases between. Looked up from germline, CDR1 is MNHEY and CDR2 is SMNVEV (reference sequence). CDR3 length equals 13 residues. The CDR3 sequence: CASSSGLAYEQYF. The CDR3, as DNA: TGTGCCAGCAGTTCAGGGTTAGCTTACGAGCAGTACTTC.

The chain uses TRBV3-1 (or the pseudogene TRBV3-2) and TRBJ2-1; 10 bases line up with TRBD2. Per germline, CDR1 LGHDT and CDR2 YNNKEL (reference sequence). The CDR3 contains 15 residues. The V gene end was trimmed by 5 bases and the J gene end by 6 bases; junction bases not matched to a gene: 7. The CDR3 DNA sequence: TGTGCCAGCAGCAAAGCGGGGGGGCCGATCAATGAGCAGTTCTTC. Translation: CASSKAGGPINEQFF.

Points on this clone: At one end, the junction sequence differs from germline, possibly due to a read error. V usage is TRBV5-1 and J usage is TRBJ2-7; the D gene is possibly TRBD2 (6 bases). The germline gives CDR1 SGHRS, CDR2 YFSETQ. The CDR3 totals 13 residues. The DNA of the CDR3 is TGCGCCAGCAGCCCGACTAGTCGTTACGGGCAGTACTTC. It specifies CASSPTSRYGQYF.

The rearrangement joins TRBV4-3 to TRBJ2-2, with TRBD2 matching 13 bases. Germline CDR1 and CDR2: LGHNA and YSLEER. This CDR3 region has 19 residues. Trimming took 1 base from V and 3 from J; bases not matched to a gene: 8. The CDR3 spells CASSQGGQGLAGYTGELFF. The CDR3 DNA reads TGCGCCAGCAGCCAAGGGGGTCAGGGACTAGCGGGGTACACCGGGGAGCTGTTTTTT.

This chain uses TRBV3-1 (or the pseudogene TRBV3-2) with TRBJ1-3; 7 bases line up with TRBD1. Per germline, CDR1 LGHDT and CDR2 YNNKEL (reference sequence). This CDR3 contains 18 residues. The J segment lost 2 bases and the V segment lost 0 bases, leaving 10 bases of the junction unmatched. As DNA, the CDR3 is TGTGCCAGCAGCCAAGATTACACCACAGGGGCGACTGGAAACACCATATATTTT. Translating it yields CASSQDYTTGATGNTIYF.

The V call is TRBV3-1 (or the pseudogene TRBV3-2), the J call TRBJ1-1; D is perhaps TRBD1 (6 bases). CDR1 and CDR2 from the germline V gene are LGHDT and YNNKEL (reference sequence). The CDR3 extends over 15 amino acids. Deletions cut 5 bases from V and 1 base from J, with 14 bases between. CDR3 DNA: TGTGCCAGCAGCGTTAGGGGGTCACGGAACACTGAAGCTTTCTTT. It yields the protein CASSVRGSRNTEAFF.

The V gene is TRBV11-2, the J gene TRBJ2-3; 13 bases align to TRBD2. This CDR3 is 16 amino acids long. Trimming took 5 bases from V and 2 from J; bases not matched to a gene: 4. Per the germline V gene, CDR1 is SGHAT and CDR2 is FQNNGV. Here the CDR3 DNA reads TGTGCCAGCAGCCCCGGGACTAGCGGGGACACAGATACGCAGTATTTT. Translating it yields CASSPGTSGDTDTQYF.

The CDR3 spells CASSLDNGGQAKQFF. CDR3 DNA sequence: TGTGCCAGCAGTTTAGACAACGGAGGGCAGGCTAAGCAGTTCTTC. V usage is TRBV28 and J usage is TRBJ2-1; D perhaps matches TRBD2 (6 bases). The CDR3 is 15 residues long. The germline CDR1 and CDR2 sequences are MDHEN and SYDVKM. Trimming stripped 2 bases from V and 11 bases from J, with 19 bases between. The full variable domain, its missing parts supplied by reference TRBV28 and TRBJ2-1, is DVKVTQSSRYLVKRTGEKVFLECVQDMDHENMFWYRQDPGLGLRLIYFSYDVKMKEKGDIPEGYSVSREKKERFSLILESASTNQTSMYLCASSLDNGGQAKQFFGPGTRLTVL.

The gene calls are TRBV2 and TRBJ1-6; D call uncertain. V dropped 0 bases and J dropped 11 bases, with 8 bases sitting between them. Germline CDR1 SNHLY, CDR2 FYNNEI. This CDR3 is 13 amino acids long. The CDR3 protein is CASSEAQRTPLHF. The CDR3 nucleotides read TGTGCCAGCAGTGAAGCGCAGAGGACACCCCTCCACTTT.

The rearrangement links TRBV28 to TRBJ2-1; tentative D call: TRBD2 (5 bases). In germline, CDR1 is MDHEN, CDR2 SYDVKM. The ends were cut back, 4 bases at V and 9 bases at J, with 10 bases in the middle. This CDR3 comprises 12 residues. CDR3 nucleotide sequence: TGTGCCAGCAGTTCTGGACTTTCTGAGCAGTTCTTC. This sequence encodes CASSSGLSEQFF.

This rearrangement joins TRBV25-1 to TRBJ2-1; 8 bases agree with TRBD2. V trimming: 2 bases; J trimming: 4 bases; junction bases outside the gene matches: 7. Germline loops: CDR1 MGHDK, CDR2 SYGVNS. The CDR3 runs to 16 residues. CDR3 in DNA: TGTGCCAGCAGTGAAGCCCGGGGGGGGATTTACAATGAGCAGTTCTTC. Its protein is CASSEARGGIYNEQFF.

The rearrangement links TRBV2 to TRBJ2-1; 7 nucleotides align to TRBD1. The CDR3 is 15 residues long. CDR1 is SNHLY, CDR2 FYNNEI, per germline. The V segment lost 4 bases and the J segment 5 bases; nucleotides outside the gene matches: 8. This CDR3 is CASSVQGPLNNEQFF. DNA for the CDR3: TGTGCCAGCAGTGTACAGGGGCCCCTTAACAATGAGCAGTTCTTC. Full variable domain (missing parts from reference TRBV2 and TRBJ2-1): EPEVTQTPSHQVTQMGQEVILRCVPISNHLYFYWYRQILGQKVEFLVSFYNNEISEKSEIFDDQFSVERPDGSNFTLKIRSTKLEDSAMYFCASSVQGPLNNEQFFGPGTRLTVL.

J is TRBJ1-5 and V is TRBV27, with a possible D match to TRBD1 (5 bases). Germline V CDR1 and CDR2: MNHEY, SMNVEV (reference sequence). V lost 3 bases and J 0 bases, leaving 21 bases between the germline ends. The CDR3 is made up of 19 amino acids. The CDR3 DNA sequence: TGTGCCAGCAGTTTCCCTACTTCAAACAGGAATAATAGCAATCAGCCCCAGCATTTT. It yields the protein CASSFPTSNRNNSNQPQHF.

The chain is built from TRBV19 and TRBJ2-7; 14 bases align to TRBD2. CDR1 is LNHDA and CDR2 is SQIVND in the germline V gene (reference sequence). The CDR3 runs to 13 residues. The V and J ends lost 4 bases and 13 bases, in that order; junction bases with no gene match: 6. This CDR3 reads CASSTGLAGGLYF. In DNA form, the CDR3 reads TGTGCCAGTAGTACCGGACTAGCGGGAGGACTCTACTTC. The variable domain in full, with the rest retrieved from reference TRBV19 and TRBJ2-7, is DGGITQSPKYLFRKEGQNVTLSCEQNLNHDAMYWYRQDPGQGLRLIYYSQIVNDFQKGDIAEGYSVSREKKESFPLTVTSAQKNPTAFYLCASSTGLAGGLYFGPGTRLTVT.

This clone was counted once. This rearrangement joins TRBV5-1 to TRBJ1-3; no clear D gene. The CDR3 runs to 15 residues. The V gene lost 4 bases and the J gene lost 1 base, with 12 bases spanning the gap. Germline-derived CDR1 and CDR2 are SGHRS and YFSETQ. CDR3 nucleotides: TGCGCCAGCAGCCCCCACTCGGGGTCTGGAAACACCATATATTTT. This encodes CASSPHSGSGNTIYF.

V is TRBV19 and J is TRBJ2-7; 8 bases agree with TRBD1. Germline V gene data show CDR1 as LNHDA and CDR2 as SQIVND (reference sequence). The ends lost 6 bases at V and 3 bases at J; junction bases unmatched: 7. The CDR3 has 14 residues. CDR3 region: CASSGQGKGYEQYF. DNA of the CDR3: TGTGCCAGTAGCGGACAGGGAAAGGGCTACGAGCAGTACTTC. Full variable domain (rest looked up from reference TRBV19 and TRBJ2-7): DGGITQSPKYLFRKEGQNVTLSCEQNLNHDAMYWYRQDPGQGLRLIYYSQIVNDFQKGDIAEGYSVSREKKESFPLTVTSAQKNPTAFYLCASSGQGKGYEQYFGPGTRLTVT.

The chain uses TRBV7-9 and TRBJ2-5; 7 positions agree with TRBD2. The CDR3 is 14 amino acids. Per the germline V gene, CDR1 is SEHNR and CDR2 is FQNEAQ (reference sequence). The V gene end was trimmed by 2 bases and the J gene end by 5 bases; junction bases not matched to a gene: 5. The CDR3 DNA sequence: TGTGCCAGCAGCTTACGACTAGCTATTGAGACCCAGTACTTC. Protein product: CASSLRLAIETQYF. Full variable domain (missing parts from reference TRBV7-9 and TRBJ2-5): DTGVSQNPRHKITKRGQNVTFRCDPISEHNRLYWYRQTLGQGPEFLTYFQNEAQLEKSRLLSDRFSAERPKGSFSTLEIQRTEQGDSAMYLCASSLRLAIETQYFGPGTRLLVL.

The CDR3 nucleotides are TGTGCCAGTACCCGGGACAGGGGTTGGCTAGGCTACACCTTC. Translation: CASTRDRGWLGYTF. The genes are TRBV19 and TRBJ1-2, with TRBD1 identical over 10 bases. With 7 bases clipped from V and 8 bases from J, the junction kept 10 bases outside the gene matches. The CDR3 extends over 14 amino acids. Germline V gene data show CDR1 as LNHDA and CDR2 as SQIVND (reference sequence).

The genes are TRBV6-2 or TRBV6-3 and TRBJ1-2, with 10 bases that match TRBD1. Per germline, CDR1 MNHEY and CDR2 SVGEGT. After removal of 6 bases from V and 9 bases from J, the junction contained 13 bases not matched to a gene. This CDR3 is 15 amino acids long. CDR3 sequence: CASSRPTSGQGSYTF. In DNA, the CDR3 is TGTGCCAGCAGCCGGCCAACCTCGGGACAGGGGAGCTACACCTTC.

The chain joins TRBV3-1 (or the pseudogene TRBV3-2) to TRBJ1-2; possibly TRBD1 for D (6 bases). Trimming left V 1 base short and J 5 bases short, with 14 bases between. Per the germline V gene, CDR1 is LGHDT and CDR2 is YNNKEL (reference sequence). The CDR3 loop spans 15 amino acids. DNA for the CDR3: TGTGCCAGCAGCCAAGGTCCCGGGACACTTTATGGCTACACCTTC. Protein sequence: CASSQGPGTLYGYTF.